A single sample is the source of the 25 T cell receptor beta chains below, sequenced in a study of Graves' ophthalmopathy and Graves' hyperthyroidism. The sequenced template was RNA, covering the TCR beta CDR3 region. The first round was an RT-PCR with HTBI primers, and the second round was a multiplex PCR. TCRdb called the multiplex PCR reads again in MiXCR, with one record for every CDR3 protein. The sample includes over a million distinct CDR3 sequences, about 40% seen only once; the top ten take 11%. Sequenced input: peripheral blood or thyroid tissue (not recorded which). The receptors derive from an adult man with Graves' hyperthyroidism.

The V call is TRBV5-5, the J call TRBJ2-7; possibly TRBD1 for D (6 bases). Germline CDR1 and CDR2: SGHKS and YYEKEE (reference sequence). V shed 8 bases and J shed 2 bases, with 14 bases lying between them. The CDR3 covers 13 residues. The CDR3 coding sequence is TGTGCCAGTCACCGACAGGATACCTACGAGCAGTACTTC. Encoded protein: CASHRQDTYEQYF.

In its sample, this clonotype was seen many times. The CDR3 sequence is CASSNDGYSEAFF. CDR3 nucleotide sequence: TGTGCCAGCAGTAATGACGGGTATTCTGAAGCTTTCTTT. This rearrangement joins TRBV25-1 to TRBJ1-1; no reliable D call. The V and J ends lost 5 bases and 6 bases respectively, with 13 bases between them. The CDR3 sequence is 13 residues long. CDR1 is MGHDK, CDR2 SYGVNS, per germline.

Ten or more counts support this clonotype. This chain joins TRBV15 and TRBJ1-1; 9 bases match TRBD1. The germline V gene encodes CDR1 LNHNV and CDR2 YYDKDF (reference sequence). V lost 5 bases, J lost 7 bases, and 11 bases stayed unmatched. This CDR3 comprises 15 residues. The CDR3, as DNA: TGTGCCACCAGCGGACCCGGGACAGGGTTTATTGAAGCTTTCTTT. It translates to CATSGPGTGFIEAFF.

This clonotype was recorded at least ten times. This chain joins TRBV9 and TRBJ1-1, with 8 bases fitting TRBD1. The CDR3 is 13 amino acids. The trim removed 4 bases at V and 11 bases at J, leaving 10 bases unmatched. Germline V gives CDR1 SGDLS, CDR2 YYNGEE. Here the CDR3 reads CASSRTGIKRAFF. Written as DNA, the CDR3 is TGTGCCAGCAGCCGGACAGGGATTAAACGGGCTTTCTTT. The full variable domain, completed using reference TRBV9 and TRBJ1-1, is DSGVTQTPKHLITATGQRVTLRCSPRSGDLSVYWYQQSLDQGLQFLIQYYNGEERAKGNILERFSAQQFPDLHSELNLSSLELGDSALYFCASSRTGIKRAFFGQGTRLTVV.

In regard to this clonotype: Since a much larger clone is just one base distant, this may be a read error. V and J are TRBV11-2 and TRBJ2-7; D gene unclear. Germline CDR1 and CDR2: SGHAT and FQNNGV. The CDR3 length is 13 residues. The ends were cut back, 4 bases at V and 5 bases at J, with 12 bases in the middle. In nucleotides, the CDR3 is TGTGCCAGCAGCTCCGACTTCTTCGACGAGCAGTACTTC. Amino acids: CASSSDFFDEQYF.

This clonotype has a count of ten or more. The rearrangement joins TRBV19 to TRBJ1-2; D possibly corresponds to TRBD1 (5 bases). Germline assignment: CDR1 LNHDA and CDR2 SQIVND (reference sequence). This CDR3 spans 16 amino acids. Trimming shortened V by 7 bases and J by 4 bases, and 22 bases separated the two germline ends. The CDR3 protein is CASTTTMGPLGYGYTF. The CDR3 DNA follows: TGTGCCAGTACCACCACGATGGGACCCCTTGGCTATGGCTACACCTTC.

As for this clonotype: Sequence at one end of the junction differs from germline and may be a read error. CDR3 residues: CASSVAGTGSVRQPQHF. CDR3 coding DNA: TGTGCCAGCAGCGTAGCCGGGACAGGGTCGGTCCGTCAGCCCCAGCATTTT. The V call is TRBV7-8, the J call TRBJ1-5; TRBD1 matches at 9 bases. The CDR3 totals 17 residues. From germline, CDR1 is SGHVS and CDR2 FQNEAQ.

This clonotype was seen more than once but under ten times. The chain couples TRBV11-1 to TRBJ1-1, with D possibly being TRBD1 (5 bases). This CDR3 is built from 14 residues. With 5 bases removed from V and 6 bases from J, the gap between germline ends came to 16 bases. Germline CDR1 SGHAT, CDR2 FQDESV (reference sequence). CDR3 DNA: TGTGCCAGCAGCCAAGAACAGGAGGGGTCTGAAGCTTTCTTT. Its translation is CASSQEQEGSEAFF.

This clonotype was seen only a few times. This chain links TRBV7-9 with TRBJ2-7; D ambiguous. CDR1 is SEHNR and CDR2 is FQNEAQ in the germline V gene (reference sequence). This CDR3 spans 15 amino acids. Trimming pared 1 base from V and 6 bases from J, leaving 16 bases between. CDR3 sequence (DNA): TGTGCCAGCAGCTTAGTCACAGACGACCCCGGCGAGCAGTACTTC. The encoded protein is CASSLVTDDPGEQYF.

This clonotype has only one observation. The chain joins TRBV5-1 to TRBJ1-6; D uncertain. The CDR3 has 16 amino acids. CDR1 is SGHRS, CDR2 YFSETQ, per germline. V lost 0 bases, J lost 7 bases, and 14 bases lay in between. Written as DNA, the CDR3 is TGCGCCAGCAGCTTGGCGGGCCCGGCGGGGAATTCACCCCTCCACTTT. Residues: CASSLAGPAGNSPLHF.

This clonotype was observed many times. The CDR3 reads CASSLVAFEAFF. In nucleotides, the CDR3 is TGTGCCAGCAGTTTGGTAGCGTTTGAAGCTTTCTTT. V gene TRBV12-3 or TRBV12-4 combines with J gene TRBJ1-1; D uncertain. CDR3 length equals 12 residues. V was pared by 3 bases and J by 7 bases, with 9 bases between.

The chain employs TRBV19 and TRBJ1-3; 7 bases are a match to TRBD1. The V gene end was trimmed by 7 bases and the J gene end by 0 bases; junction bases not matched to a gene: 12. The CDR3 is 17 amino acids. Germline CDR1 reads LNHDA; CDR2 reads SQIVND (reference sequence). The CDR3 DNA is TGTGCCAGTAAGGGCGGACGGGGACAGCCCTCTGGAAACACCATATATTTT. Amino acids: CASKGGRGQPSGNTIYF.

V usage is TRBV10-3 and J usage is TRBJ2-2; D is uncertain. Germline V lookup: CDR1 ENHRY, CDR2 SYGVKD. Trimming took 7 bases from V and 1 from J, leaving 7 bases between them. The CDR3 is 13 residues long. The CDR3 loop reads CAITQVNTGELFF. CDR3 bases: TGTGCCATCACCCAAGTGAACACCGGGGAGCTGTTTTTT.

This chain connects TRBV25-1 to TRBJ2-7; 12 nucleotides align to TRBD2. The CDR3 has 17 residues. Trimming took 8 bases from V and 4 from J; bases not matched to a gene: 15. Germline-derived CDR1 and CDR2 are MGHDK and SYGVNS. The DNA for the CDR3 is TGTGCCAGCTCACGACCTCTAGCGGGAGGGCCCGGATACGAGCAGTACTTC. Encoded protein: CASSRPLAGGPGYEQYF.

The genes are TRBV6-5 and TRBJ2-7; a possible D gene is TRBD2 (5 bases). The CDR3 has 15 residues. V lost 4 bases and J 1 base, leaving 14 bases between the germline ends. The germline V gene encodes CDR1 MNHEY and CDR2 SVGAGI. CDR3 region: CASSLALQSSYEQYF. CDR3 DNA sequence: TGTGCCAGCAGTTTAGCGCTACAGAGTTCCTACGAGCAGTACTTC.

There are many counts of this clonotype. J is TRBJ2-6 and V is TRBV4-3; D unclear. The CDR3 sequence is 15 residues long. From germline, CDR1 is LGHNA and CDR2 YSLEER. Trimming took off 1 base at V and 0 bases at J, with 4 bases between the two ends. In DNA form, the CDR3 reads TGCGCCAGCAGCCAAGTGCCCTCTGGGGCCAACGTCCTGACTTTC. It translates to CASSQVPSGANVLTF.

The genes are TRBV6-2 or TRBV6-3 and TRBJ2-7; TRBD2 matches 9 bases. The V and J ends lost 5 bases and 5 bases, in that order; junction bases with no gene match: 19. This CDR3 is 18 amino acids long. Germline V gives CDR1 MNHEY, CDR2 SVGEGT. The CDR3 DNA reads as TGTGCCAGCAGTAACGGACTAGCGCGAACCACCCAGTCAAACGAGCAGTACTTC. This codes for CASSNGLARTTQSNEQYF.

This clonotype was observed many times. The CDR3: CATSRPPRAKLKVNTEAFF. The DNA of the CDR3 is TGTGCCACCAGCAGACCTCCCCGGGCTAAACTAAAGGTGAACACTGAAGCTTTCTTT. V and J are TRBV15 and TRBJ1-1, with D unclear. The CDR3 is made up of 19 amino acids. The V end was cut by 2 bases, the J end by 0 bases, with 22 bases between. The V gene's germline CDR1 is LNHNV and CDR2 YYDKDF (reference sequence).

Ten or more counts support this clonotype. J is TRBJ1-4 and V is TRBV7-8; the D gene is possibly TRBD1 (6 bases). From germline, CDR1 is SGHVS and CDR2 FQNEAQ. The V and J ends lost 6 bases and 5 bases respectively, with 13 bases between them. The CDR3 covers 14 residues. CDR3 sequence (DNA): TGTGCCAGCAGGGAGGACAGCCTGAATGAAAAACTGTTTTTT. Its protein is CASREDSLNEKLFF.

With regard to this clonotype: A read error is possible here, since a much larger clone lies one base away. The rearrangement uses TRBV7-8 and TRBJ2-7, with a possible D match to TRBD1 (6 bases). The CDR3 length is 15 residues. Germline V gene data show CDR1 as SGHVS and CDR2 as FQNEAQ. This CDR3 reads CASSLDSRGSCEQYF. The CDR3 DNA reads TGTGCCAGCAGCTTAGATTCCAGGGGCTCCTGCGAGCAGTACTTC. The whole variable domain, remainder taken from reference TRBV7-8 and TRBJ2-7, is GAGVSQSPRYKVAKRGQDVALRCDPISGHVSLFWYQQALGQGPEFLTYFQNEAQLDKSGLPSDRFFAERPEGSVSTLKIQRTQQEDSAVYLCASSLDSRGSCEQYFGPGTRLTVT.

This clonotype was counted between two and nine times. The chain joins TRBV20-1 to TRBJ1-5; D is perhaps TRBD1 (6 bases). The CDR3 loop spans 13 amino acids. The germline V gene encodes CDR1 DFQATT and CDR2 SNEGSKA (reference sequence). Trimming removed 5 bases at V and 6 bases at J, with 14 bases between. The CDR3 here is CSAEQGMAQPQHF. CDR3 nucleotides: TGCAGTGCTGAACAGGGTATGGCTCAGCCCCAGCATTTT.

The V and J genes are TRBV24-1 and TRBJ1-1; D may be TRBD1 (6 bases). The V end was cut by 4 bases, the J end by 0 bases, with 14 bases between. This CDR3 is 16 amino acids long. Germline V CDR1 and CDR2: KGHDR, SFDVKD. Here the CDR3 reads CATSEPDSFMNTEAFF. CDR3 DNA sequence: TGTGCCACCAGTGAGCCGGACAGTTTTATGAACACTGAAGCTTTCTTT.

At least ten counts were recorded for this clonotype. CDR3 loop: CASSQGGLQPQHF. CDR3 in DNA: TGTGCCAGCAGCCAAGGGGGGCTTCAGCCCCAGCATTTT. The rearrangement uses TRBV14 and TRBJ1-5; possible D gene TRBD1, 6 bases. The CDR3 runs 13 residues. The V and J ends lost 1 base and 6 bases respectively, with 7 bases between them. Germline lookup yields CDR1 SGHDN and CDR2 FVKESK. The variable domain in full, with the rest retrieved from reference TRBV14 and TRBJ1-5, is EAGVTQFPSHSVIEKGQTVTLRCDPISGHDNLYWYRRVMGKEIKFLLHFVKESKQDESGMPNNRFLAERTGGTYSTLKVQPAELEDSGVYFCASSQGGLQPQHFGDGTRLSIL.

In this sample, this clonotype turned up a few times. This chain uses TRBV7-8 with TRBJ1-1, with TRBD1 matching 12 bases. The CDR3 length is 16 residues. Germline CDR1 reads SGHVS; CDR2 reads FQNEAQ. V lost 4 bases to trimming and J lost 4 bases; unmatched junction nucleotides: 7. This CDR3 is CASSSNVGQGATEAFF. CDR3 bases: TGTGCCAGCAGCTCTAATGTGGGACAGGGGGCCACTGAAGCTTTCTTT.

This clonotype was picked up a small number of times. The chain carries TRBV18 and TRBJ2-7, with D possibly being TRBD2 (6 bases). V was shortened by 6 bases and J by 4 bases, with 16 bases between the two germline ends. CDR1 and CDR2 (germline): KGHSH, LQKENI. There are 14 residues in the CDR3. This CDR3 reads CASSRPGLVYEQYF. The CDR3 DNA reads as TGTGCCAGCTCCCGACCGGGACTCGTTTACGAGCAGTACTTC.